The 21 T cell receptor beta chains presented below share a single source sample, sequenced in a study of shared clonotypes between healthy human individuals. The method was immunoSEQ multiplex PCR; TCRdb's version includes in-frame clones alone and lacks a portion of them. The data hold around 200,000 clones, with approximately 70% observed a single time. Specimen: memory CD4+ T cells sorted from blood. Noted subset: CD45RA-negative fraction. The receptor set was obtained from a man aged 25-40 years in good health.

This rearrangement joins TRBV25-1 to TRBJ2-7; 9 nucleotides align to TRBD1. Per germline, CDR1 MGHDK and CDR2 SYGVNS. This CDR3 is built from 15 residues. Trimming cost V 2 bases and J 3 bases; bases outside gene matches: 5. DNA for the CDR3: TGTGCCAGCAGTGAAACCCCGGGACAGGGCTACGAGCAGTACTTC. This encodes CASSETPGQGYEQYF.

The chain uses TRBV2 and TRBJ1-5, with TRBD1 as a possible D gene (6 bases). The CDR3 is made up of 15 amino acids. V was clipped by 6 bases and J by 1 base, with 13 bases between them. Looked up from germline, CDR1 is SNHLY and CDR2 is FYNNEI. The CDR3: CASRARDTSNQPQHF. CDR3 in DNA: TGTGCCAGCAGGGCCCGGGACACCAGCAATCAGCCCCAGCATTTT.

The chain links TRBV7-3 to TRBJ2-3, with D perhaps matching TRBD1 or TRBD2 (5 bases each). Per the germline V gene, CDR1 is SGHTA and CDR2 is FQGTGA. V lost 5 bases and J lost 2, with 17 bases in between. The CDR3 length is 16 residues. CDR3 sequence (DNA): TGTGCCAGCAGCAAAACCGGGACGACGCTCACAGATACGCAGTATTTT. Protein: CASSKTGTTLTDTQYF.

The chain joins TRBV5-1 to TRBJ2-7, with D unresolved. V lost 4 bases to trimming and J lost 5 bases, with 10 bases between them. CDR1 and CDR2 from the germline V gene are SGHRS and YFSETQ. The CDR3 length is 12 residues. The CDR3 nucleotides are TGCGCCAGCAGCGCCGGTATCAACGAGCAGTACTTC. Protein: CASSAGINEQYF.

The V call is TRBV5-1, the J call TRBJ2-7, with TRBD2 matching over 9 bases. V was clipped by 4 bases and J by 3 bases; unmatched bases: 8. CDR1 and CDR2 from the germline V gene are SGHRS and YFSETQ. The CDR3 spans 15 residues. The CDR3 region has the DNA TGCGCCAGCAGCGACCCGACTAGCGGCCGCTACGAGCAGTACTTC. Its protein is CASSDPTSGRYEQYF.

The chain uses TRBV9 and TRBJ2-3, with D possibly being TRBD2 (5 bases). The V end was cut by 4 bases, the J end by 4 bases, with 13 bases between. Germline assignment: CDR1 SGDLS and CDR2 YYNGEE. This CDR3 contains 14 residues. The CDR3 loop is CASSLRTYPDTQYF. The CDR3 coding sequence is TGTGCCAGCAGCTTACGGACTTACCCAGATACGCAGTATTTT.

This clone was seen ten or more times. The V and J genes are TRBV27 and TRBJ2-7; 11 nucleotides align to TRBD2. The CDR3 is 16 amino acids. After removal of 1 base from V and 6 bases from J, the junction contained 8 bases not matched to a gene. From germline, CDR1 is MNHEY and CDR2 SMNVEV (reference sequence). The CDR3 DNA sequence: TGTGCCAGCAGTTTATTAGATAGCGGGAGGGCCCTCGAGCAGTACTTC. Its translation: CASSLLDSGRALEQYF.

The V call is TRBV2, the J call TRBJ2-3, with D possibly TRBD1 on 5 matching bases. Germline V gives CDR1 SNHLY, CDR2 FYNNEI. Trimming removed 1 base from V and 1 base from J, with 6 bases in between. The CDR3 contains 14 residues. The CDR3 DNA sequence: TGTGCCAGCAGTGAAGGGGGCGGCACAGATACGCAGTATTTT. Its protein is CASSEGGGTDTQYF.

This chain connects TRBV28 to TRBJ2-1; D gene ambiguous. The CDR3 has 12 residues. Germline V lookup: CDR1 MDHEN, CDR2 SYDVKM. Trimming left V 2 bases short and J 9 bases short, with 8 bases between. The DNA of the CDR3 is TGTGCCAGCAGTTTAGGCTCTGGTGAGCAGTTCTTC. It encodes CASSLGSGEQFF.

The CDR3: CASSGGDRYDRQYF. CDR3 DNA: TGTGCCAGCAGTGGCGGGGACAGATACGATCGGCAGTACTTC. V gene TRBV6-1 combines with J gene TRBJ2-7; maybe TRBD1 (7 bases). The V end lost 4 bases, the J end lost 9 bases, and 19 bases lay between the germline ends. Per the germline V gene, CDR1 is MNHNS and CDR2 is SASEGT. CDR3 length: 14 residues.

This CDR3 reads CASSELSTSGRNEQFF. The CDR3 nucleotides are TGTGCCAGCAGTGAATTATCGACTAGCGGGAGGAATGAGCAGTTCTTC. This chain joins TRBV25-1 and TRBJ2-1, with 13 bases fitting TRBD2. This CDR3 spans 16 amino acids. From germline, CDR1 is MGHDK and CDR2 SYGVNS. Trimming cost V 1 base and J 7 bases; bases outside gene matches: 4. Filled out from reference TRBV25-1 and TRBJ2-1, the complete variable domain reads EADIYQTPRYLVIGTGKKITLECSQTMGHDKMYWYQQDPGMELHLIHYSYGVNSTEKGDLSSESTVSRIRTEHFPLTLESARPSHTSQYLCASSELSTSGRNEQFFGPGTRLTVL.

Comments on this clone: An end of the junction does not agree with germline; a read error may underlie this. The chain carries TRBV5-3 and TRBJ2-2, with D uncertain. TRBV5-3 is assigned to the ORF class and has an uncertain function. CDR3 length equals 11 residues. The CDR3 region has the DNA TGTGCCAGCAGCTTGTCCGGGGAGCTGTTTTTT. Amino acid sequence: CASSLSGELFF.

The chain joins TRBV28 to TRBJ2-5, with D perhaps matching TRBD1 (6 bases). The CDR3 totals 13 residues. The V gene lost 2 bases and the J gene lost 5 bases, with 9 bases spanning the gap. Per the germline V gene, CDR1 is MDHEN and CDR2 is SYDVKM. Written as DNA, the CDR3 is TGTGCCAGCAGTTTAGGGGGCTACGAGACCCAGTACTTC. Its translation is CASSLGGYETQYF. Full variable domain (missing parts from reference TRBV28 and TRBJ2-5): DVKVTQSSRYLVKRTGEKVFLECVQDMDHENMFWYRQDPGLGLRLIYFSYDVKMKEKGDIPEGYSVSREKKERFSLILESASTNQTSMYLCASSLGGYETQYFGPGTRLLVL.

The chain links TRBV7-9 to TRBJ2-5; 7 bases match TRBD2. The CDR3 is 13 residues long. J was trimmed by 3 bases and V by 6 bases; bases with no gene match: 4. Germline values: CDR1 SEHNR, CDR2 FQNEAQ (reference sequence). The CDR3 region is CASSTSGKETQYF. Here the CDR3 DNA reads TGTGCCAGCAGTACAAGCGGGAAAGAGACCCAGTACTTC.

This rearrangement joins TRBV18 to TRBJ2-1, with 9 bases aligning to TRBD1. This CDR3 has 15 amino acids. Germline CDR1 is KGHSH and CDR2 is LQKENI. V was pared by 3 bases and J by 4 bases, with 4 bases of the junction left unmatched. CDR3 nucleotide sequence: TGTGCCAGCTCACCTTGGACAGGGGAGTACAATGAGCAGTTCTTC. The encoded protein is CASSPWTGEYNEQFF.

J is TRBJ1-2 and V is TRBV9, with a possible D match to TRBD1 (6 bases). Germline CDR1 reads SGDLS; CDR2 reads YYNGEE. The CDR3 covers 15 residues. Trimming took 4 bases from V and 3 from J, leaving 16 bases between them. CDR3 DNA sequence: TGTGCCAGCAGCATTCAGGACAGCCCATACTATGGCTACACCTTC. Translated, it gives CASSIQDSPYYGYTF.

The chain joins TRBV4-2 to TRBJ2-7; tentative D call: TRBD2 (6 bases). CDR3 size: 15 residues. Germline V CDR1 and CDR2: LGHNA, YNFKEQ. V gave up 1 base and J gave up 0 bases, with 10 bases separating them. The CDR3: CASSQVGGSSYEQYF. The CDR3 DNA sequence: TGTGCCAGCAGCCAAGTTGGGGGGAGCTCCTACGAGCAGTACTTC.

This clone was detected a few times. This chain links TRBV25-1 with TRBJ2-7, with unresolved D. Trimming removed 4 bases at V and 2 bases at J, with 9 bases between. CDR1 is MGHDK and CDR2 is SYGVNS in the germline V gene. CDR3 length: 13 residues. The CDR3 sequence: CASSVGTTYEQYF. The CDR3 bases are TGTGCCAGCAGTGTGGGCACAACCTACGAGCAGTACTTC.

The chain recombines TRBV4-2 with TRBJ2-7; TRBD1 matches 10 bases. The CDR3 runs 18 residues. Germline values: CDR1 LGHNA, CDR2 YNFKEQ. V was clipped by 0 bases and J by 3 bases; unmatched bases: 11. This chain's CDR3 is CASSQDVGSGQGIYEQYF. The DNA for the CDR3 is TGTGCCAGCAGCCAAGATGTGGGGTCGGGACAGGGGATCTACGAGCAGTACTTC.

The genes are TRBV7-4 and TRBJ2-7; D gene uncertain. Germline V gives CDR1 SGHVT, CDR2 SQSDAQ. With 3 bases removed from V and 0 bases from J, the gap between germline ends came to 9 bases. The CDR3 runs 14 residues. The CDR3 DNA is TGTGCCAGCAGCTTCGGCTACAACTCCTACGAGCAGTACTTC. Its translation: CASSFGYNSYEQYF.

The chain carries TRBV5-1 and TRBJ2-7, with a weak D call TRBD2 (7 bases). The CDR3 extends over 16 amino acids. Germline V gene data show CDR1 as SGHRS and CDR2 as YFSETQ. V dropped 6 bases and J dropped 0 bases, with 19 bases sitting between them. CDR3 bases: TGCGCCAGCACTGGGGGCGGGGGATCGGGCTCCTACGAGCAGTACTTC. It codes for CASTGGGGSGSYEQYF.